This paragraph reports one TCR beta chain. The table came from immunoSEQ multiplex PCR; TCRdb's copy has only in-frame clones and leaves some out. The sample holds fewer than 200,000 clones; around 85% are singletons and the top ten take around 9.8%. This record belongs to a study of blood T cell repertoires in COVID-19. About the research overall: The origin of the acute and convalescent COVID-19 samples was the United States, Italy and Spain.

The sample consisted of peripheral blood. The TCR sequence derives from a woman aged 80 or over with acute or convalescent COVID-19.

The DNA for the CDR3 is TGTGCCAGCAGTTCCCTCAGGGGGCCGGGTATGAACACTGAAGCTTTCTTT. The encoded protein is CASSSLRGPGMNTEAFF. The chain links TRBV27 to TRBJ1-1; 8 nucleotides line up with TRBD1. CDR1 is MNHEY and CDR2 is SMNVEV in the germline V gene (reference sequence). The CDR3 runs to 17 residues. Trimming at V came to 4 bases and at J to 0 bases, leaving 10 bases not matched to a gene.